This paragraph covers one T cell receptor (beta chain) sequence. Amplification yielded TCR beta CDR3 regions, with RNA transcripts as the source. The HTBI primer set drove a first-round RT-PCR of the TCR CDR3. Via MiXCR, TCRdb re-called the multiplex PCR reads, giving one row per CDR3 protein. Of under 300,000 distinct CDR3 sequences in the sample, roughly 15% were seen once. This record belongs to a study of T cells in Graves' hyperthyroidism and ophthalmopathy. In the study overall: Any treatment followed the collection of peripheral blood at initial diagnosis.

Trimming stripped 3 bases from V and 8 bases from J, with 7 bases between. This CDR3 contains 11 residues. The germline CDR1 and CDR2 sequences are SEHNR and FQNEAQ (reference sequence). J is TRBJ1-2 and V is TRBV7-9; the D gene is possibly TRBD1 (6 bases). Sequenced material: blood. The receptor was isolated from a woman aged 45-60 years with Graves' hyperthyroidism that later progressed to Graves' ophthalmopathy. This CDR3 is CASSFDRGYTF. The CDR3 DNA follows: TGTGCCAGCAGCTTTGACAGGGGCTACACCTTC.